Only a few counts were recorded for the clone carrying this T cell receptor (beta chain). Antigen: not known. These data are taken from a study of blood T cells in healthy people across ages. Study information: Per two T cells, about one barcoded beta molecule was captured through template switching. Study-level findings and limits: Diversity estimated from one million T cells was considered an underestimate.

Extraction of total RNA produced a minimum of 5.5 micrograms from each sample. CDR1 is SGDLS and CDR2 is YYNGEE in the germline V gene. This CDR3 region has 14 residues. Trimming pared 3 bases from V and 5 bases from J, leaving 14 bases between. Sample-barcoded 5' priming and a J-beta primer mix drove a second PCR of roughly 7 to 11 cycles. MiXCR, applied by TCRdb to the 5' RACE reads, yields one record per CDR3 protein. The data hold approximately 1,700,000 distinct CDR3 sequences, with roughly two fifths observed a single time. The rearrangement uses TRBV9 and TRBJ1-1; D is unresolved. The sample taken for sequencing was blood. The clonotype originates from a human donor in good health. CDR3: CASSAESLFTEAFF. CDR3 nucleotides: TGTGCCAGCAGCGCCGAATCCCTCTTTACTGAAGCTTTCTTT.